The present TCR beta chain was sequenced within a study of response to subunit inactivated influenza vaccine. TCRdb reprocessed the RT-PCR reads via MiXCR and lists one record per CDR3 protein. The sample has roughly 760,000 distinct CDR3 sequences; 20% to 25% are singletons. This clonotype was found many times. The CDR3 is 14 amino acids. From germline, CDR1 is MNHNS and CDR2 SASEGT. Trimming took 7 bases from V and 5 from J; bases not matched to a gene: 9. The TCR originated in a man aged 45-60 years who received an inactivated influenza vaccine. Sequenced here: PBMCs from blood, sampled roughly 5 days after vaccination. The chain employs TRBV6-1 and TRBJ2-5, with TRBD2 identical over 8 bases. The CDR3 coding sequence is TGTGCCAGCAACCAGCGGGAGTCGGGGGAGACCCAGTACTTC. Its protein is CASNQRESGETQYF.